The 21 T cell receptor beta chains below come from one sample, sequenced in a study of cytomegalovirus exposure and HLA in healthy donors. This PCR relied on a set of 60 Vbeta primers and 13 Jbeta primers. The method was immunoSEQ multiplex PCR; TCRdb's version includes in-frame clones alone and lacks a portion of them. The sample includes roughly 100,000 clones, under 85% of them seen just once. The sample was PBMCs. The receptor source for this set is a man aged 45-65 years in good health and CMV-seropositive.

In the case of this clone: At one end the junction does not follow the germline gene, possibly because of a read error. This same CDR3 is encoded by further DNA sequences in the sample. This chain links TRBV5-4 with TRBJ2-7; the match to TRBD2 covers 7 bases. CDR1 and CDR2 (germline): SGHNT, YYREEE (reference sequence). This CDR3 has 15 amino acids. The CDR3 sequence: CASSSMSGANYEQYF. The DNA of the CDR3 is TGTGCCAGCAGCTCAATGAGCGGGGCTAACTACGAGCAGTACTTT.

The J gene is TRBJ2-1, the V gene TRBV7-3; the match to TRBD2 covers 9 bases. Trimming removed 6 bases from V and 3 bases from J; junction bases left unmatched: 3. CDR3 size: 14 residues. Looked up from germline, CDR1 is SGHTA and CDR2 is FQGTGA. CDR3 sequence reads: CASSRSGSYNEQFF. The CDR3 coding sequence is TGTGCCAGCAGTCGTAGCGGGAGCTACAATGAGCAGTTCTTC.

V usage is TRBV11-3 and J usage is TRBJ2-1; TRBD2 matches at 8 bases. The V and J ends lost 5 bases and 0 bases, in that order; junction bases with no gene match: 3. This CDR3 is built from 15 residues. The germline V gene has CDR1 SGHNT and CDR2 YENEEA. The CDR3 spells CASSKSGSSYNEQFF. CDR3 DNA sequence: TGTGCCAGCAGCAAGAGCGGGAGCTCCTACAATGAGCAGTTCTTC.

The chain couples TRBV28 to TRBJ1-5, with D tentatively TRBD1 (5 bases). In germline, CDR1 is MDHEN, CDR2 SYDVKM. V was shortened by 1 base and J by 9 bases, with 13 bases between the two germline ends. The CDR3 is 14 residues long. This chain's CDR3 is CASSLSGAARPQHF. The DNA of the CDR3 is TGTGCCAGCAGTTTATCTGGGGCCGCGAGGCCCCAGCATTTT.

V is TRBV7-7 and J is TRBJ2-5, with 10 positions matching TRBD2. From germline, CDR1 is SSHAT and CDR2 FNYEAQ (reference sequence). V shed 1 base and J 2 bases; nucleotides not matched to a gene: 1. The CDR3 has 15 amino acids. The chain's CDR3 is CASSLGTSGQETQYF. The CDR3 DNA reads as TGTGCCAGCAGCTTAGGGACTAGCGGTCAAGAGACCCAGTACTTC.

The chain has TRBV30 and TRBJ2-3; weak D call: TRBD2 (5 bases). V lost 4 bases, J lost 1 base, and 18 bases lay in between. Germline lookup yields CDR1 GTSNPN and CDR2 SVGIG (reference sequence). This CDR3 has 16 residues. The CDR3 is CAWIFRDFGGTDTQYF. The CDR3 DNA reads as TGTGCCTGGATATTCCGGGATTTTGGGGGCACAGATACGCAGTATTTT.

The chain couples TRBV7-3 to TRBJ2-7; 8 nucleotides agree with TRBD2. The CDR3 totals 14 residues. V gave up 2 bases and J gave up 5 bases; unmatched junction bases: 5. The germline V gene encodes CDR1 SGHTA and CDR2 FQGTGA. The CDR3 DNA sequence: TGTGCCAGCAGCTTAGCGGGAGGTGGCGACGAGCAGTACTTC. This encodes CASSLAGGGDEQYF.

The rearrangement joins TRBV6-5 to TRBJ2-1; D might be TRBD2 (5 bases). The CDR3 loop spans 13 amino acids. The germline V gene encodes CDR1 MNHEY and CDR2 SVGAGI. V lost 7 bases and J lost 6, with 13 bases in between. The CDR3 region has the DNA TGTGCCAGCACCTCACGGGGTAGCAATGAGCAGTTCTTC. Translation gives CASTSRGSNEQFF.

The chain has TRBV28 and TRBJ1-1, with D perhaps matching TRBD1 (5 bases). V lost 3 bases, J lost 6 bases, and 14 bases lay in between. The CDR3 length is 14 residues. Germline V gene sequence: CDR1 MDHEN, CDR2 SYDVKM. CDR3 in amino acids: CASSLGGLTPEAFF. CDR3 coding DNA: TGTGCCAGCAGTTTGGGGGGTTTAACCCCTGAAGCTTTCTTT. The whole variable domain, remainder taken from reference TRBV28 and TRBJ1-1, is DVKVTQSSRYLVKRTGEKVFLECVQDMDHENMFWYRQDPGLGLRLIYFSYDVKMKEKGDIPEGYSVSREKKERFSLILESASTNQTSMYLCASSLGGLTPEAFFGQGTRLTVV.

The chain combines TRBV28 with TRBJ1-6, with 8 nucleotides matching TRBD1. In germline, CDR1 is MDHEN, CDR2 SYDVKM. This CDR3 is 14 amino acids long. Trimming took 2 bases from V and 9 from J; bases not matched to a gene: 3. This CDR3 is CASSLGRGLSPLHF. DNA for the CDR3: TGTGCCAGCAGTTTAGGCAGGGGGCTTTCACCCCTCCACTTT.

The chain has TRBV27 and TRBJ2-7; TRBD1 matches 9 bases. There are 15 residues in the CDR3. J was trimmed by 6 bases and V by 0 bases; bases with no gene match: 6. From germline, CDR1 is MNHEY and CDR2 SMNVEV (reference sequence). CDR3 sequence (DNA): TGTGCCAGCAGTTTATCGGGGACAGGGTTCTCCGAGCAGTACTTC. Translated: CASSLSGTGFSEQYF.

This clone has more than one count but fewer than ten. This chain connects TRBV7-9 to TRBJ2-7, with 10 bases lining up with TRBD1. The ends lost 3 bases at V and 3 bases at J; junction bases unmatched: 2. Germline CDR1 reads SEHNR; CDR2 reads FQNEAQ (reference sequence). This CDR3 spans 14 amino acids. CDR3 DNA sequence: TGTGCCAGCAGCTTGGGGACAGGGGTCTACGAGCAGTACTTC. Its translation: CASSLGTGVYEQYF.

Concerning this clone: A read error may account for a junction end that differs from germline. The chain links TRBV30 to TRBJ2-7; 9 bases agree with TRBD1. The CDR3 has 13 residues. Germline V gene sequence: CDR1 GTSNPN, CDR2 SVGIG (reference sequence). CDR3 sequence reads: CAWGQGFSNEQYF. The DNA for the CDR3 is TGTGCCTGGGGACAGGGGTTCTCCAACGAGCAGTACTTC. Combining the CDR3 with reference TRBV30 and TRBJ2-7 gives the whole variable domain SQTIHQWPATLVQPVGSPLSLECTVEGTSNPNLYWYRQAAGRGLQLLFYSVGIGQISSEVPQNLSASRPQDRQFILSSKKLLLSDSGFYLCAWGQGFSNEQYFGPGTRLTVT.

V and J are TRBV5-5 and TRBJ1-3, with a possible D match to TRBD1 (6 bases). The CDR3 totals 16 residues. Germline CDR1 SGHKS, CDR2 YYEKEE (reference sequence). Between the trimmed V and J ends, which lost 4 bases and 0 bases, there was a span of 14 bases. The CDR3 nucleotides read TGTGCCAGCAGCCCCGCGGGGGCGCCCTCTGGAAACACCATATATTTT. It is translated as CASSPAGAPSGNTIYF.

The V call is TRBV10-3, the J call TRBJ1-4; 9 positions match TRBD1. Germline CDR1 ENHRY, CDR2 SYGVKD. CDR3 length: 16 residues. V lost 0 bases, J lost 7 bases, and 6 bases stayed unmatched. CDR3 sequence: CAISESGTGGGEKLFF. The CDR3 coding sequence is TGTGCCATCAGTGAGTCGGGAACAGGGGGCGGTGAAAAACTGTTTTTT.

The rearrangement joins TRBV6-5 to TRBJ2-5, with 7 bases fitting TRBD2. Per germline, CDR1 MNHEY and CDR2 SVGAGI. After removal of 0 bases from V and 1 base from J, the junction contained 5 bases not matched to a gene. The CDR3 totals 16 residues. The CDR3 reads CASSYSRLAVQETQYF. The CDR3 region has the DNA TGTGCCAGCAGTTACTCTCGCCTAGCGGTCCAAGAGACCCAGTACTTC.

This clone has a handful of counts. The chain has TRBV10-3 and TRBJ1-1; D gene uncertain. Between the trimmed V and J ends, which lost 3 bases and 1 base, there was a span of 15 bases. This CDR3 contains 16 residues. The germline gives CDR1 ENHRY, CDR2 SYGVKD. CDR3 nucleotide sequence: TGTGCCATCAGTGACCCGGGGTCGTCTCAGAACACTGAAGCTTTCTTT. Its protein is CAISDPGSSQNTEAFF.

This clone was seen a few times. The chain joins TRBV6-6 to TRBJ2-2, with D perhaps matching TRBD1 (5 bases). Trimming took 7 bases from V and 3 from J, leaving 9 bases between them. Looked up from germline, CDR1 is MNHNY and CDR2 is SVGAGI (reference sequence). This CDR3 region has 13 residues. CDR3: CASTSRDTGELFF. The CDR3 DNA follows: TGTGCCAGCACATCCAGGGACACCGGGGAGCTGTTTTTT.

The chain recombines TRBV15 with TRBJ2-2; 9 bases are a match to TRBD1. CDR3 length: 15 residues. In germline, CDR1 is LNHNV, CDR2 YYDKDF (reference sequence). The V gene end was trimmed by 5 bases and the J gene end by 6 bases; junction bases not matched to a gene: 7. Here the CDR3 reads CATSRGTGGAGELFF. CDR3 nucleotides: TGTGCCACCAGCCGGGGAACAGGGGGCGCCGGGGAGCTGTTTTTT.

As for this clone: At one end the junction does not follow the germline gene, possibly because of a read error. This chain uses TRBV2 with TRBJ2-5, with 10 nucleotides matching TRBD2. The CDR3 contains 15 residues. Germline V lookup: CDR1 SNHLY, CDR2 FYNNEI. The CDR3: CASSQAGGGQETQYF. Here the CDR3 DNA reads TGTGCCAGCAGTCAAGCGGGAGGGGGACAAGAGACCCAGTACTTC.

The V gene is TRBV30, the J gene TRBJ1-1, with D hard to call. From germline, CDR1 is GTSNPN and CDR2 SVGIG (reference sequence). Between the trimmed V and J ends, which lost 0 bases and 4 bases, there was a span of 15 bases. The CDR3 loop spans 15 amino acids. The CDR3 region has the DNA TGTGCCTGGAGTGTAAACCCAACGGTAAGCACTGAAGCTTTCTTT. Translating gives CAWSVNPTVSTEAFF.